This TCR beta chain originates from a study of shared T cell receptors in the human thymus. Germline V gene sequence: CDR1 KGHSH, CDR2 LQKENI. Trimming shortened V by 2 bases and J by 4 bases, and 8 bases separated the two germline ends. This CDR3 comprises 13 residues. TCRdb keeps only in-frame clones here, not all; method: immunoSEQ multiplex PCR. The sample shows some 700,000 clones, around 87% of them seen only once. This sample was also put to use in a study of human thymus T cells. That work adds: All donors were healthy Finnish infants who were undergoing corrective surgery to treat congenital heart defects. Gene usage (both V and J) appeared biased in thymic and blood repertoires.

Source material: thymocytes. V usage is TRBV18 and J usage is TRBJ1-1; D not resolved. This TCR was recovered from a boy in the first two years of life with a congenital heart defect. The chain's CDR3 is CASSPEGGTEAFF. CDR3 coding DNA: TGTGCCAGCTCACCAGAGGGTGGCACTGAAGCTTTCTTT.